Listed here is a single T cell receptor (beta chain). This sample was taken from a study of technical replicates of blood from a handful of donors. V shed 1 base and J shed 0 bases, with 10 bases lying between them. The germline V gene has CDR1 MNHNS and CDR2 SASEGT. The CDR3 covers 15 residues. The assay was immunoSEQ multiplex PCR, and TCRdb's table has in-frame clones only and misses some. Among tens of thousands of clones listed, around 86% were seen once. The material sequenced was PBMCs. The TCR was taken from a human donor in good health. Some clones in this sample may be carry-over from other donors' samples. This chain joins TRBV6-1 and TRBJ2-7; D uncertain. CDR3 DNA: TGTGCCAGCAGTGAAGGTATAGCAAGCTCCTACGAGCAGTACTTC. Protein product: CASSEGIASSYEQYF.